One sample yielded the 4 T cell receptor beta chains listed below, sequenced in a study of T cell responses to AZD1222 COVID-19 vaccine. Profiled with immunoSEQ multiplex PCR; TCRdb holds only in-frame clones, not every one. This sample has more than 95,000 clones, with 88% found just once. This specimen was peripheral blood, taken on day 0 of AZD1222 vaccination. The receptors come from an adult in good health.

The rearrangement joins TRBV6-5 to TRBJ1-5; D is ambiguous. Germline V gene lookup returns CDR1 MNHEY and CDR2 SVGAGI. Trimming cost V 3 bases and J 9 bases, with 15 bases left between them. This CDR3 region has 14 residues. The CDR3 region has the DNA TGTGCCAGCAGTTATGCGGGAGGAAGTCGGCCCCAGCATTTT. Its protein product is CASSYAGGSRPQHF.

This clone was picked up a small number of times. The genes are TRBV27 and TRBJ2-3; TRBD2 aligns across 9 bases. With 3 bases clipped from V and 6 bases from J, the junction kept 7 bases outside the gene matches. CDR3 size: 15 residues. CDR1 is MNHEY, CDR2 SMNVEV, per germline (reference sequence). The CDR3 here is CASSFLAGGVDTQYF. For the CDR3, the DNA is TGTGCCAGCAGTTTCTTGGCGGGAGGGGTTGATACGCAGTATTTT.

This rearrangement joins TRBV2 to TRBJ1-1, with TRBD1 identical over 7 bases. Trimming removed 6 bases from V and 0 bases from J; junction bases left unmatched: 4. The CDR3 is 14 amino acids. Germline-derived CDR1 and CDR2 are SNHLY and FYNNEI. The CDR3 is CASRRGQMNTEAFF. CDR3 coding DNA: TGTGCCAGCAGGCGGGGACAGATGAACACTGAAGCTTTCTTT.

The rearrangement links TRBV7-7 to TRBJ2-5, with 9 bases fitting TRBD2. The length of the CDR3 is 16 residues. Germline CDR1 is SSHAT and CDR2 is FNYEAQ (reference sequence). After removal of 1 base from V and 5 bases from J, the junction contained 8 bases not matched to a gene. The CDR3 loop reads CASSLGLSGGSETQYF. The CDR3 DNA follows: TGTGCCAGCAGCTTAGGGCTTAGCGGGGGCTCGGAGACCCAGTACTTC.